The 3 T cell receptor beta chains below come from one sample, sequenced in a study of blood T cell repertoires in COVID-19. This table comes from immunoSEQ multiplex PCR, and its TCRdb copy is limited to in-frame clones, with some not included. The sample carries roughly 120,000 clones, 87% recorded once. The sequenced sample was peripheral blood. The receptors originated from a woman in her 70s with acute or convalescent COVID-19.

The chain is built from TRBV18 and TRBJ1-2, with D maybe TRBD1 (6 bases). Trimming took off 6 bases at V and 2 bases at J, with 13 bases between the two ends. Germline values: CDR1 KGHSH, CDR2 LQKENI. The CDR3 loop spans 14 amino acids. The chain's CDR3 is CASSDGQGNYGYTF. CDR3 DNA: TGTGCCAGCTCCGACGGGCAGGGGAACTATGGCTACACCTTC.

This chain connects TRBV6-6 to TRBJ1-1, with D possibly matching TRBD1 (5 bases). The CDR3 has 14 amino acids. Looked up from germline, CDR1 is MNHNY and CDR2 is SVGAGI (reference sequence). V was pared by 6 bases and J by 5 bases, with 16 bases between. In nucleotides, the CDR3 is TGTGCCAGCAGCGCCGTGACAGTCAAGACTGAAGCTTTCTTT. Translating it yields CASSAVTVKTEAFF.

The CDR3 nucleotides are TGTGCCAGCAGCAGGACAGTAACGACAGATACGCAGTATTTT. Its translation: CASSRTVTTDTQYF. The rearrangement links TRBV2 to TRBJ2-3; maybe TRBD1 (6 bases). Deletions cut 6 bases from V and 3 bases from J, with 13 bases between. From germline, CDR1 is SNHLY and CDR2 FYNNEI. This CDR3 is built from 14 residues.